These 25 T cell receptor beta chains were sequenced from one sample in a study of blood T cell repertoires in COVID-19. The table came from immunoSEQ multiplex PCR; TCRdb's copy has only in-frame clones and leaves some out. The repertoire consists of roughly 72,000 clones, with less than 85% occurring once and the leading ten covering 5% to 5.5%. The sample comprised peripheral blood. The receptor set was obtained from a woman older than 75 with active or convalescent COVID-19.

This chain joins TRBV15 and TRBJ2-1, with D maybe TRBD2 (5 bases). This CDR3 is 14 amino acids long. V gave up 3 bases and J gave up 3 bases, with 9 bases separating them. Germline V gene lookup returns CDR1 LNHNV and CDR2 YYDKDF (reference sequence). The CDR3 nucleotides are TGTGCCACCAGCAGTGACGGGAACTACAATGAGCAGTTCTTC. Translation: CATSSDGNYNEQFF.

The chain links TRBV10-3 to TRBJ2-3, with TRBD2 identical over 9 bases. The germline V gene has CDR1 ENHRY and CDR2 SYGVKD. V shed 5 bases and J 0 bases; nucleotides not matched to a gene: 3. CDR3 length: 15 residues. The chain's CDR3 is CAISWTSASTDTQYF. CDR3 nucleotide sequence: TGTGCCATCAGTTGGACTAGCGCAAGCACAGATACGCAGTATTTT.

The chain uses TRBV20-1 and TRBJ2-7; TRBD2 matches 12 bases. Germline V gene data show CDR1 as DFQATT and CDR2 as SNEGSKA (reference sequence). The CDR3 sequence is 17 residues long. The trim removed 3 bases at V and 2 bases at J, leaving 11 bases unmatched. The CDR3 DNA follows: TGCAGTGCTAGTATTGTCCTAGCGGGAGGGGGGGCCTACGAGCAGTACTTC. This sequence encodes CSASIVLAGGGAYEQYF.

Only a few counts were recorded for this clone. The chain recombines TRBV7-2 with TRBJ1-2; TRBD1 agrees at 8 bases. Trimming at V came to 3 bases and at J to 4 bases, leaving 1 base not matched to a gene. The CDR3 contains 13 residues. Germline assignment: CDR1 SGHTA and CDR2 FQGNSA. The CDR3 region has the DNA TGTGCCAGCAGCTTTACAGGGGGCTATGGCTACACCTTC. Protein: CASSFTGGYGYTF.

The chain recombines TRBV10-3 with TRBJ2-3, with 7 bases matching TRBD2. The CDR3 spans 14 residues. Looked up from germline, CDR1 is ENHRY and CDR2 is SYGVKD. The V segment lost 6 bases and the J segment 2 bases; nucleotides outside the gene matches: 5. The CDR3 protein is CAISLLAFTDTQYF. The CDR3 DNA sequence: TGTGCCATCAGCCTACTAGCGTTCACAGATACGCAGTATTTT.

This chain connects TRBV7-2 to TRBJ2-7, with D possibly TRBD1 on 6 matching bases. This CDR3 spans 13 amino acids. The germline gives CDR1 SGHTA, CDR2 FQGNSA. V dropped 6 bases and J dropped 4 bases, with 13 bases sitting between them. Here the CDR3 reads CASSPTGFYEQYF. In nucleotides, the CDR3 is TGTGCCAGCAGTCCCACAGGGTTTTACGAGCAGTACTTC.

Here the CDR3 DNA reads TGTGCCAGCAGACAGAACACCGGGACAGGGTCCTACGAGCAGTACTTC. Amino acid sequence: CASRQNTGTGSYEQYF. The J gene is TRBJ2-7, the V gene TRBV7-2; 9 positions agree with TRBD1. Germline V lookup: CDR1 SGHTA, CDR2 FQGNSA. After removal of 6 bases from V and 1 base from J, the junction contained 10 bases not matched to a gene. The CDR3 contains 16 residues.

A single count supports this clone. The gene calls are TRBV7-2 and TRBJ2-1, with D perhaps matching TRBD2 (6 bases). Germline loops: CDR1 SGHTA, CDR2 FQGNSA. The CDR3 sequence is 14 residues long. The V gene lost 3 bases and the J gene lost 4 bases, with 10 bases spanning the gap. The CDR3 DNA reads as TGTGCCAGCAGCTTGCGGGGTGAGTACAATGAGCAGTTCTTC. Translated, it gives CASSLRGEYNEQFF.

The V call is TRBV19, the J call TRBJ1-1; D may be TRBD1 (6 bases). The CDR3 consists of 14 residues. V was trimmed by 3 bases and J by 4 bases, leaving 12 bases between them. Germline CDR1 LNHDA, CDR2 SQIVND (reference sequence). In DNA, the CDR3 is TGTGCCAGTAGTATCGGGGGAGGGGGCACTGAAGCTTTCTTT. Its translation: CASSIGGGGTEAFF.

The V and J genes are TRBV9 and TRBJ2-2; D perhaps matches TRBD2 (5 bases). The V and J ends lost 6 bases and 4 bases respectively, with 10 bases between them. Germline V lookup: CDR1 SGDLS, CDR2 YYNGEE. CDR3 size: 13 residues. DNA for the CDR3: TGTGCCAGCAACCTTGGGAGCACCGGGGAGCTGTTTTTT. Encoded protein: CASNLGSTGELFF.

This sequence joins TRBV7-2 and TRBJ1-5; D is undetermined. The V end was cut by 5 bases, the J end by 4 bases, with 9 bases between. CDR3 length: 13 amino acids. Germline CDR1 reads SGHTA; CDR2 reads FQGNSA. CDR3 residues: CASSPTTNQPQHF. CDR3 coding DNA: TGTGCCAGCAGCCCTACTACGAATCAGCCCCAGCATTTT. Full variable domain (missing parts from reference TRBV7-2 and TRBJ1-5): GAGVSQSPSNKVTEKGKDVELRCDPISGHTALYWYRQSLGQGLEFLIYFQGNSAPDKSGLPSDRFSAERTGGSVSTLTIQRTQQEDSAVYLCASSPTTNQPQHFGDGTRLSIL.

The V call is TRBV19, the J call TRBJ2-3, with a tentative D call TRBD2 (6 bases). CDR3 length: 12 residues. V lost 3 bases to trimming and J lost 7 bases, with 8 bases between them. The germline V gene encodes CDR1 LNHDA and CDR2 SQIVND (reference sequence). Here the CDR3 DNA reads TGTGCCAGTAGTATCGGGACTTATACGCAGTATTTT. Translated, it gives CASSIGTYTQYF.

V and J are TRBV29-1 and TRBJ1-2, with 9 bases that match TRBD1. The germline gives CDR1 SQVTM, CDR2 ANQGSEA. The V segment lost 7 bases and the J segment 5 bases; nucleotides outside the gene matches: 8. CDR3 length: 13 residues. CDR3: CSGGTGPRYGYTF. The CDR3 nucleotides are TGCAGCGGGGGGACAGGGCCTCGGTATGGCTACACCTTC.

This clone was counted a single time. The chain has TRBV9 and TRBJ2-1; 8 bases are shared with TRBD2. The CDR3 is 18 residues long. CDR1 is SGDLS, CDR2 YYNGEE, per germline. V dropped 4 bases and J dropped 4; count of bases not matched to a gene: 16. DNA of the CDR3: TGTGCCAGCAGCCCCCGGGGGAGCGGGAGCCCCAAGTACAATGAGCAGTTCTTC. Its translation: CASSPRGSGSPKYNEQFF.

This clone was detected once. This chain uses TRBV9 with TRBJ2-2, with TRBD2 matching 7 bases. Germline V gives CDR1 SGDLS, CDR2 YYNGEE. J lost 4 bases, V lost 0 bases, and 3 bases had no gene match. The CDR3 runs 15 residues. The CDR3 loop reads CASSVDGRGTGELFF. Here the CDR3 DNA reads TGTGCCAGCAGCGTAGATGGGAGGGGCACCGGGGAGCTGTTTTTT.

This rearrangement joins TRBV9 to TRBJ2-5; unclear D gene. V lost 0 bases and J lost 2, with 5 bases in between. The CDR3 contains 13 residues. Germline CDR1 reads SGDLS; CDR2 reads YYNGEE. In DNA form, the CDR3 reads TGTGCCAGCAGCGTAGGCACACAAGAGACCCAGTACTTC. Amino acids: CASSVGTQETQYF.

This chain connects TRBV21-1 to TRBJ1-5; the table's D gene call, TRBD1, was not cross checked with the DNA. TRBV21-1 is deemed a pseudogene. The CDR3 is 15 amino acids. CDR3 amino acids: CASHGHPVRNGPQHF. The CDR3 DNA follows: TGTGCCAGCCACGGACACCCTGTGCGAAATGGGCCCCAGCATTTT.

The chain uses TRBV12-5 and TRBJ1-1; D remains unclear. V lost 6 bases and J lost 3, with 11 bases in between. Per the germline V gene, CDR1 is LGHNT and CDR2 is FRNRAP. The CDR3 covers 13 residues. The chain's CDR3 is CASGRYPYTEAFF. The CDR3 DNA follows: TGTGCTAGTGGCCGGTACCCTTACACTGAAGCTTTCTTT.

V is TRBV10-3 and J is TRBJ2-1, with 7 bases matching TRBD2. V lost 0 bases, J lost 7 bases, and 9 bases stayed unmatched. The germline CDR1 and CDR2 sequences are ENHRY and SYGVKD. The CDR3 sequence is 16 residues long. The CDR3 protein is CAISESMAGERNEQFF. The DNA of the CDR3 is TGTGCCATCAGTGAGTCTATGGCGGGAGAGCGGAATGAGCAGTTCTTC.

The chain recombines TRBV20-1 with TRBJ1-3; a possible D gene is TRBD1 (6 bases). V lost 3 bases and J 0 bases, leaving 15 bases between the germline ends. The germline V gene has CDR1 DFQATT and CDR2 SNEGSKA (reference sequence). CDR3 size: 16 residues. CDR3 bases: TGCAGTGCTAGTAATTTAGACAGGACCTCTGGAAACACCATATATTTT. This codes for CSASNLDRTSGNTIYF.

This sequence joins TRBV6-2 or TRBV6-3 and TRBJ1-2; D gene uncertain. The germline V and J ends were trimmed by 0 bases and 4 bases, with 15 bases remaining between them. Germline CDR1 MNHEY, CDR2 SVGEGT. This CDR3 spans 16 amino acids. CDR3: CASSYSTGLSLYGYTF. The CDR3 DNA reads TGTGCCAGCAGTTACTCGACGGGGTTATCCCTCTATGGCTACACCTTC.

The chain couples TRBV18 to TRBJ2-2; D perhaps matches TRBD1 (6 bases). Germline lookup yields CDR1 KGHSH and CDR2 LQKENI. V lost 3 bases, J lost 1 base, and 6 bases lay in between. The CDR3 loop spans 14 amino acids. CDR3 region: CASSPGQNTGELFF. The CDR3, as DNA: TGTGCCAGCTCACCGGGACAGAACACCGGGGAGCTGTTTTTT.

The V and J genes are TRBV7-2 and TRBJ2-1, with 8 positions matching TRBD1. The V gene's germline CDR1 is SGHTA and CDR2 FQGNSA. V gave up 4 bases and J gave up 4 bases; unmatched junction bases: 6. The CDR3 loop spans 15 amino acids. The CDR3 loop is CASSSAGQDYNEQFF. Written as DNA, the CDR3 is TGTGCCAGCAGCTCTGCGGGACAGGATTACAATGAGCAGTTCTTC.

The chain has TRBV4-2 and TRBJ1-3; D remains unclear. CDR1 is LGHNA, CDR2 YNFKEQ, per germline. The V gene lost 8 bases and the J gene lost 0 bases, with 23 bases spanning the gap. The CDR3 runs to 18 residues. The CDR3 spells CASAPGGNSRRSGNTIYF. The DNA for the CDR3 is TGTGCCAGCGCCCCAGGAGGGAACTCCAGACGCTCTGGAAACACCATATATTTT.

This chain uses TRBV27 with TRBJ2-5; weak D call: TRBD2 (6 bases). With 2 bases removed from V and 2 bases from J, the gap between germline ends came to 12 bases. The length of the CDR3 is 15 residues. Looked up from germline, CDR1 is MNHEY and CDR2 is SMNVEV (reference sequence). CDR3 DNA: TGTGCCAGCAGTTTACGGCGGGGAGCGCAAGAGACCCAGTACTTC. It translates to CASSLRRGAQETQYF.